Each of the 10 T cell receptor beta chains below was sequenced from the same sample in a study of T cells in Graves' hyperthyroidism and ophthalmopathy. Authors of the study amplified TCR beta CDR3 regions from RNA transcripts. When the TCR CDR3 underwent first-round RT-PCR, the HTBI primer set was used. MiXCR, run by TCRdb on the multiplex PCR reads, gives a single entry per CDR3 protein. There are hundreds of thousands of distinct CDR3 sequences in the sample; roughly 32% occur only once, and around 30% lies in the top ten. The source material was blood. The receptors here all came from a middle-aged woman with Graves' hyperthyroidism.

Written as DNA, the CDR3 is TGTGCCAGCAGCTTAAATTCAGGAAGCGGTTTCTCCTACGAGCAGTACTTC. Its translation is CASSLNSGSGFSYEQYF. The chain recombines TRBV7-3 with TRBJ2-7, with a weak D call TRBD2 (5 bases). In germline, CDR1 is SGHTA, CDR2 FQGTGA. V was cut by 1 base and J by 0 bases, with 16 bases left in between. The CDR3 consists of 17 residues.

This clonotype was recorded at least ten times. This chain connects TRBV7-3 to TRBJ1-2, with 7 bases identical to TRBD1. Germline V gene sequence: CDR1 SGHTA, CDR2 FQGTGA. After removal of 0 bases from V and 6 bases from J, the junction contained 4 bases not matched to a gene. There are 14 residues in the CDR3. CDR3 sequence (DNA): TGTGCCAGCAGCTTAACTCAGGGGACAGATGGCTACACCTTC. Translation: CASSLTQGTDGYTF.

The V and J genes are TRBV28 and TRBJ1-2, with D possibly TRBD1 on 5 matching bases. The length of the CDR3 is 16 residues. Germline lookup yields CDR1 MDHEN and CDR2 SYDVKM. With 1 base removed from V and 2 bases from J, the gap between germline ends came to 14 bases. CDR3 sequence (DNA): TGTGCCAGCAGTTTATTCCGGCAGGGCGGGAACTATGGCTACACCTTC. It is translated as CASSLFRQGGNYGYTF.

The chain carries TRBV6-5 and TRBJ2-5; the match to TRBD1 covers 8 bases. CDR1 and CDR2 (germline): MNHEY, SVGAGI. J gave up 3 bases and V 4 bases, and 4 bases lay outside the gene matches. The CDR3 contains 14 residues. CDR3 nucleotide sequence: TGTGCCAGCAGTTCGACGGACAGGGAAGAGACCCAGTACTTC. Translating gives CASSSTDREETQYF.

The table lists this clonotype with many counts. The V call is TRBV19, the J call TRBJ2-7; TRBD2 matches 7 bases. Per the germline V gene, CDR1 is LNHDA and CDR2 is SQIVND (reference sequence). V was clipped by 11 bases and J by 1 base; unmatched bases: 8. This CDR3 region has 13 residues. CDR3 bases: TGTGCCGCGGGGGACGATCTTTCCTACGAGCAGTACTTC. Its translation: CAAGDDLSYEQYF.

The J gene is TRBJ1-1, the V gene TRBV19; 12 nucleotides agree with TRBD1. With 7 bases clipped from V and 5 bases from J, the junction kept 8 bases outside the gene matches. This CDR3 contains 15 residues. From germline, CDR1 is LNHDA and CDR2 SQIVND (reference sequence). CDR3 loop: CASTLGQGARTEAFF. CDR3 DNA sequence: TGTGCCAGTACTCTGGGACAGGGGGCGCGGACTGAAGCTTTCTTT.

As for this clonotype: A much more abundant neighbour one base away suggests this may be a read error. The J gene is TRBJ1-1, the V gene TRBV7-9, with D possibly being TRBD1 (6 bases). Germline values: CDR1 SEHNR, CDR2 FQNEAQ (reference sequence). The CDR3 contains 13 residues. In nucleotides, the CDR3 is TGTGCCAGCAGTTTTCAGGGGACGACTGAAGCTTCCTTT. It specifies CASSFQGTTEASF.

This chain links TRBV10-2 with TRBJ1-5; TRBD1 might be the D (5 bases). Germline V lookup: CDR1 WSHSY, CDR2 SAAADI. The ends were cut back, 6 bases at V and 6 bases at J, with 12 bases in the middle. The CDR3 has 13 amino acids. The CDR3 loop reads CASRAREAQPQHF. Here the CDR3 DNA reads TGCGCCAGCAGGGCCAGGGAGGCTCAGCCCCAGCATTTT.

CDR3 DNA: TGTGCCATCAGTGAGTGGGGCGGGAGCAGCGACGAGCAGTACTTC. Translating it yields CAISEWGGSSDEQYF. The chain is built from TRBV10-3 and TRBJ2-7; TRBD2 agrees at 7 bases. This CDR3 has 15 residues. CDR1 is ENHRY, CDR2 SYGVKD, per germline. With 1 base clipped from V and 5 bases from J, the junction kept 8 bases outside the gene matches.

With respect to this clonotype: A much larger clone lies one base from this, so it may be a read error. The gene calls are TRBV20-1 and TRBJ2-5; 13 nucleotides agree with TRBD2. CDR1 and CDR2 (germline): DFQATT, SNEGSKA (reference sequence). The CDR3 extends over 16 amino acids. V lost 5 bases, J lost 0 bases, and 6 bases stayed unmatched. Here the CDR3 DNA reads TGCAGTGCTGGCCGAGGGACTAGCGGGAACCAAGAGACCCAGTACTTC. Protein: CSAGRGTSGNQETQYF.